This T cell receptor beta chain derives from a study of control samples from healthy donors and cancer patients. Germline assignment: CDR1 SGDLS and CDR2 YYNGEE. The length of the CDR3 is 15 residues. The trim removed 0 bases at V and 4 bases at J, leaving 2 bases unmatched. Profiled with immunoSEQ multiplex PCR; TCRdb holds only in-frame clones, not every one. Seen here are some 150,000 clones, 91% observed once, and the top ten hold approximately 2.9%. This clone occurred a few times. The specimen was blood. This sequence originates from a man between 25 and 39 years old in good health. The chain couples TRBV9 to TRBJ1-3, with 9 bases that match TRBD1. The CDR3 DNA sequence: TGTGCCAGCAGCGTAGCCGGGACAGGGGGAAACACCATATATTTT. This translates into CASSVAGTGGNTIYF.